This T cell receptor beta chain was documented in a study of human T cells and chemical hapten exposure. Germline-derived CDR1 and CDR2 are SGHVS and FQNEAQ. V shed 4 bases and J shed 0 bases, with 8 bases lying between them. There are 14 residues in the CDR3. TCRdb reprocessed the RACE reads with MiXCR, giving one entry per CDR3 protein. Altogether fewer than 50,000 distinct CDR3 sequences are present, 4% being singletons, with the ten largest covering over 25%. The sample's time point: patch test 1, 2 weeks after DPC sensitization. Treatment of the sample: therapeutic diphenylcyclopropenone sensitization with weekly scalp DPC. Total RNA was extracted from unfractionated whole blood. The study drew its donors from alopecia patients who were 18 to 70 years old and suitable for DPC. Ten or more counts support this clonotype.

The sample was whole blood, taken in connection with sensitization to the hapten diphenylcyclopropenone (DPC). The rearrangement joins TRBV7-8 to TRBJ2-3; D is unclear. The receptor was derived from a man in his fifties with alopecia areata. Some clones in this sample may be carry-over from other donors' samples. CDR3 amino acids: CASSWAASTDTQYF. The CDR3 DNA reads as TGTGCCAGCAGCTGGGCGGCTAGCACAGATACGCAGTATTTT.